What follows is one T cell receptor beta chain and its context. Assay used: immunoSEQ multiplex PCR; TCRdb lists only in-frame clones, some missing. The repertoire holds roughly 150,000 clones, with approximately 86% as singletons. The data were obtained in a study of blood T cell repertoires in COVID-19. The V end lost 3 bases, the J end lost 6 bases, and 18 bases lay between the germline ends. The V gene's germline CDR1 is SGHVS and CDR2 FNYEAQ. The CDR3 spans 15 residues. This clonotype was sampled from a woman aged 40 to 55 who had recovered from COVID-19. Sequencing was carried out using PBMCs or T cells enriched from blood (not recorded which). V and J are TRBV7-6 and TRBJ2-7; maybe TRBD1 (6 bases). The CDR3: CASSLGTGPVSEQYF. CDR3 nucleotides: TGTGCCAGCAGCTTGGGAACAGGGCCCGTTAGCGAGCAGTACTTC.